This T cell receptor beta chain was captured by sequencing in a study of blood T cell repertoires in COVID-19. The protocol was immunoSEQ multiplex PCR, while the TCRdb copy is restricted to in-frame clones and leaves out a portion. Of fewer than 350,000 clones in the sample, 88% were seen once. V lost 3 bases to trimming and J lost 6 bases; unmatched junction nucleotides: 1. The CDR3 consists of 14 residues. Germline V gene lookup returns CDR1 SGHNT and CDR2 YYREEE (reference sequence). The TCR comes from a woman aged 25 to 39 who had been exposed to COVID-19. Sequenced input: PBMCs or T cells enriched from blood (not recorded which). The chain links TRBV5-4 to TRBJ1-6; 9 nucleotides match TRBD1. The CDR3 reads CASSSDRGNSPLHF. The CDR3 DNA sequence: TGTGCCAGCAGCTCGGACAGGGGTAATTCACCCCTCCACTTT. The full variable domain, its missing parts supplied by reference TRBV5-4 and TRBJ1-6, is ETGVTQSPTHLIKTRGQQVTLRCSSQSGHNTVSWYQQALGQGPQFIFQYYREEENGRGNFPPRFSGLQFPNYSSELNVNALELDDSALYLCASSSDRGNSPLHFGNGTRLTVT.